Listed below are T cell receptor beta chains from one sample, sequenced in a study of CD8 T cells in ankylosing spondylitis. From the 5' RACE reads, TCRdb called clonotypes with MiXCR, one entry per CDR3 protein. The data contain 100,000 to 150,000 distinct CDR3 sequences, 17% of them singletons. The sequenced sample consisted of blood, either unsorted or a sorted T cell fraction (not recorded which). The origin of the receptors is a male donor with ankylosing spondylitis. CDR3s include the opening cysteine and the closing phenylalanine or tryptophan. The D gene is left open where the match is weak. Expanded clones are given a class, and other clones once, few, many or no size at all.

len	j_gene	d_gene	abundance	v_gene	CDR3aa	CDR3nt
12	TRBJ1-5	-	many	TRBV12-3/TRBV12-4	CASSLGLAPQHF	TGTGCCAGCAGTTTAGGACTCGCGCCCCAGCATTTT
11	TRBJ1-1	-	few	TRBV7-2	CASSLGVEAFF	TGTGCCAGCAGCTTAGGGGTTGAAGCTTTCTTT
17	TRBJ1-2	TRBD1	-	TRBV12-3/TRBV12-4	CASSSTTRGTGSHGYTF	TGTGCCAGCAGCTCGACTACGCGCGGGACAGGGAGTCATGGCTACACCTTC
15	TRBJ2-7	-	few	TRBV7-9	CASSSLQGPAYEQYF	TGTGCCAGCAGCTCGCTACAGGGTCCGGCCTACGAGCAGTACTTC
15	TRBJ2-5	TRBD1	-	TRBV2	CASTLSWTGKETQYF	TGTGCCAGCACCCTGAGCTGGACAGGGAAAGAGACCCAGTACTTC
12	TRBJ2-4	-	-	TRBV9	CASSGTVNIQYF	TGTGCCAGCAGCGGGACAGTAAACATTCAGTACTTC
15	TRBJ2-1	TRBD2	many	TRBV7-8	CASSSRLAGGHEQFF	TGTGCCAGCAGCTCAAGACTAGCGGGAGGCCATGAGCAGTTCTTC
16	TRBJ2-1	-	-	TRBV11-2	CASSTRGGPFYNEQFF	TGTGCCAGCAGCACCCGCGGGGGCCCGTTCTACAATGAGCAGTTCTTC
17	TRBJ1-6	-	few	TRBV28	CASFARNRGFYNSPLHF	TGTGCCAGCTTTGCTCGAAACCGGGGATTCTATAATTCACCCCTCCACTTT
14	TRBJ2-1	TRBD1	-	TRBV5-1	CASSSPDRGNEQFF	TGCGCCAGCAGCTCCCCGGACAGGGGCAATGAGCAGTTCTTC
13	TRBJ1-5	-	-	TRBV7-9	CASQESSNQPQHF	TGTGCCAGCCAGGAGTCGAGCAATCAGCCCCAGCATTTT
13	TRBJ2-1	TRBD2	-	TRBV12-3/TRBV12-4	CASRDSGRGEQFF	TGTGCCAGCAGGGACAGCGGGAGGGGCGAGCAGTTCTTC
17	TRBJ2-2	TRBD2	-	TRBV9	CASSVGWREGVVGELFF	TGTGCCAGCAGCGTAGGATGGCGGGAGGGGGTTGTCGGGGAGCTGTTTTTT
11	TRBJ2-7	-	-	TRBV28	CASSPTGEQYF	TGTGCCAGCAGTCCAACAGGGGAGCAGTACTTC
14	TRBJ2-1	-	few	TRBV20-1	CSARGLPDYNEQFF	TGCAGTGCTAGAGGGTTACCGGACTACAATGAGCAGTTCTTC
12	TRBJ2-5	-	many	TRBV29-1	CSVVASGETQYF	TGCAGCGTTGTGGCGAGCGGGGAGACCCAGTACTTC
14	TRBJ2-7	TRBD2	few	TRBV12-3/TRBV12-4	CASLNSGSPYEQYF	TGTGCCAGCTTGAATAGCGGGAGCCCCTACGAGCAGTACTTC
16	TRBJ2-5	TRBD2	-	TRBV7-9	CASSLGAGGPRETQYF	TGTGCCAGCAGCTTAGGGGCGGGAGGGCCTCGAGAGACCCAGTACTTC
15	TRBJ2-7	-	-	TRBV28	CASSFTLALSYEQYF	TGTGCCAGCAGTTTTACCCTAGCGCTATCCTACGAGCAGTACTTC
14	TRBJ2-1	-	-	TRBV5-6	CASSEGGMGNEQFF	TGTGCCAGCAGCGAGGGAGGCATGGGCAATGAGCAGTTCTTC
13	TRBJ1-1	-	many	TRBV4-2	CASSQGVNTEAFF	TGTGCCAGCAGCCAGGGGGTGAACACTGAAGCTTTCTTT